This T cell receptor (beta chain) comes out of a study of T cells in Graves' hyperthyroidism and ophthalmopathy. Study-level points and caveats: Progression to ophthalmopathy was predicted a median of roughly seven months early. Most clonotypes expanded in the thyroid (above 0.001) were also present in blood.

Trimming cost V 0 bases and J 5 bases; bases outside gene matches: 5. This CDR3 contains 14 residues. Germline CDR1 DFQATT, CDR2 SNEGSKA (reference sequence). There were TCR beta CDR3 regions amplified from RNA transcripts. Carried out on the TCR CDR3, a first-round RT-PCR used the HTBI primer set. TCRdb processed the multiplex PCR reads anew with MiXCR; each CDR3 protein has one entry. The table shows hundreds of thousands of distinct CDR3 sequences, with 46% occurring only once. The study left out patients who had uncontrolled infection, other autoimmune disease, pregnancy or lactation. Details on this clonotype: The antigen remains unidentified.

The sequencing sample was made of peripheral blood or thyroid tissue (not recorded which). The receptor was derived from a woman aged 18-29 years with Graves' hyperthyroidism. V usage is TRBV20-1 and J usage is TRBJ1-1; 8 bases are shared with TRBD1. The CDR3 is CSAREAGGRTEAFF. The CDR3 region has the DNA TGCAGTGCTAGAGAAGCAGGGGGCAGGACTGAAGCTTTCTTT.